The rows below give T cell receptor beta chains drawn from one sample of a study of CD8 T cells in Susac syndrome. Via MiXCR, TCRdb re-called the immunoSEQ multiplex PCR reads, giving one row per CDR3 protein. Of some 200,000 distinct CDR3 sequences listed, approximately 96% are singletons. The source material was CD4+ T cells from PBMCs. These receptors were taken from a human donor with Susac syndrome. CDR3s include the opening cysteine and the closing phenylalanine or tryptophan. Each record gives: CDR3 protein, V gene.

CDR3aa: CAWSVLGTGKHEQYF
v_gene: TRBV30

CDR3aa: CASLRYGAGELFF
v_gene: TRBV6-5

CDR3aa: CASSQEIRRDPIF
v_gene: TRBV3-1

CDR3aa: CAWRSGVANEKLFF
v_gene: TRBV30

CDR3aa: CSARGPIQETQYF
v_gene: TRBV20-1

CDR3aa: CATSRDWVETQYF
v_gene: TRBV15

CDR3aa: CASSPLAGGKETQYF
v_gene: TRBV18

CDR3aa: CASSFELNTEAFF
v_gene: TRBV5-1

CDR3aa: CASRYDRDHSPLHF
v_gene: TRBV27

CDR3aa: CASSLATSGGANYGYTF
v_gene: TRBV7-2

CDR3aa: CASSAGGGNTIYF
v_gene: TRBV7-9

CDR3aa: CASSQVVGSSYNEQFF
v_gene: TRBV4-3

CDR3aa: CASSSLHLNTEAFF
v_gene: TRBV7-9

CDR3aa: CASSVGQGSQETQYF
v_gene: TRBV9

CDR3aa: CSVRTATDTQYF
v_gene: TRBV29-1

CDR3aa: CASSPDRRKWDTEAFF
v_gene: TRBV7-2

CDR3aa: CASSAAGSSGNTIYF
v_gene: TRBV9

CDR3aa: CASSARDVGAKNIQYF
v_gene: TRBV5-1

CDR3aa: CASSFTSGGPYEQYF
v_gene: TRBV7-2

CDR3aa: CAWNQAGINEQFF
v_gene: TRBV30

CDR3aa: CASSQEEAPSRGTQYF
v_gene: TRBV4-3

CDR3aa: CASSLGPAGGREQYF
v_gene: TRBV12-3/TRBV12-4

CDR3aa: CASSFGQMNTEAFF
v_gene: TRBV12-3/TRBV12-4

CDR3aa: CASRQGANTEAFF
v_gene: TRBV12-3/TRBV12-4

CDR3aa: CASSQEGQGVWQETQYF
v_gene: TRBV3-1

CDR3aa: CATSRDDGGNSPLHF
v_gene: TRBV15

CDR3aa: CASGKGVAGYTF
v_gene: TRBV7-2

CDR3aa: CSASGSNQPQHF
v_gene: TRBV20-1

CDR3aa: CASSTGQGDGQETQYF
v_gene: TRBV5-1

CDR3aa: CASSLNRATDTQYF
v_gene: TRBV7-3

CDR3aa: CASSQDHAGSNTGELFF
v_gene: TRBV4-1

CDR3aa: CSADSGLAVSSYNEQFF
v_gene: TRBV20-1

CDR3aa: CAISQGAYNSPLHF
v_gene: TRBV10-3

CDR3aa: CAWSASADQPQHF
v_gene: TRBV30

CDR3aa: CSARLGGTQPQHF
v_gene: TRBV20-1

CDR3aa: CASSPPRDSYEQYF
v_gene: TRBV12-3/TRBV12-4

CDR3aa: CASSLVYGQPQHF
v_gene: TRBV7-9

CDR3aa: CSARGRTGFTDTQYF
v_gene: TRBV20-1

CDR3aa: CASRPGQTSYEQYF
v_gene: TRBV7-9

CDR3aa: CSARDRDYQETQYF
v_gene: TRBV20-1

CDR3aa: CAWSTALGTGELFF
v_gene: TRBV30

CDR3aa: CASSLELRHSYEQYF
v_gene: TRBV27